A selection of T cell receptor beta chains follows, all from one sample in a study of cytotoxic CD8 clonotypes in ibrutinib-treated CLL. Libraries were prepared by immunoSEQ multiplex PCR; TCRdb keeps only in-frame clonotypes and omits some of them. In the table there are some 81,000 clones, roughly 83% of which are singletons. The material was PBMCs, obtained after 12 months of ibrutinib treatment. The origin of the receptors is a human donor with chronic lymphocytic leukemia. Both conserved end residues are trimmed from each CDR3.

j_call: TRBJ1-1
v_call: TRBV5-1
cdr3_aa: ASSLGAGTEAF

j_call: TRBJ2-2
v_call: TRBV5-1
cdr3_aa: ASSTNRNTGELF

j_call: TRBJ2-1
v_call: TRBV9
cdr3_aa: ASSQRLAGREQF

j_call: TRBJ2-1
v_call: TRBV9
cdr3_aa: ASSVGLAGGPWDEQF

j_call: TRBJ2-3
v_call: TRBV7-2
cdr3_aa: ASSPTGHHTDTQY

j_call: TRBJ2-7
v_call: TRBV9
cdr3_aa: ASSVSTGGSYEQY

j_call: TRBJ2-3
v_call: TRBV29-1
cdr3_aa: SVEGRDRSDTQY

j_call: TRBJ2-5
v_call: TRBV2
cdr3_aa: ASSEAAAATQETQY

j_call: TRBJ2-1
v_call: TRBV20-1
cdr3_aa: SSLGNEQF

j_call: TRBJ2-7
v_call: TRBV9
cdr3_aa: ASSPRQVGAYEQY

j_call: TRBJ1-2
v_call: TRBV15
cdr3_aa: ATSRMDRLGDGYT

j_call: TRBJ1-2
v_call: TRBV7-2
cdr3_aa: ASSGRGGYT

j_call: TRBJ2-3
v_call: TRBV7-2
cdr3_aa: ASSPRSGSGTDTQY

j_call: TRBJ2-5
v_call: TRBV9
cdr3_aa: ASSVGSGGAQETQY

j_call: TRBJ2-4
v_call: TRBV28
cdr3_aa: ASSSPGTSGYKNIQY

j_call: TRBJ1-3
v_call: TRBV6-6
cdr3_aa: ASSYPQDGGNTIY

j_call: TRBJ1-4
v_call: TRBV30
cdr3_aa: AWSLDSNEKLF

j_call: TRBJ1-2
v_call: TRBV29-1
cdr3_aa: SVGGGDYGYT

j_call: TRBJ1-6
v_call: TRBV5-6
cdr3_aa: ASSGGSGSVNSPLH

j_call: TRBJ2-1
v_call: TRBV6-6
cdr3_aa: ASSYSIGEQF

j_call: TRBJ1-5
v_call: TRBV28
cdr3_aa: AGSGANGNQPQH

j_call: TRBJ1-5
v_call: TRBV18
cdr3_aa: ASSPPPGAGPQH

j_call: TRBJ2-2
v_call: TRBV7-3
cdr3_aa: ASSLTLAGANTGELF

j_call: TRBJ1-1
v_call: TRBV7-9
cdr3_aa: ASSFTRDTEAF

j_call: TRBJ1-4
v_call: TRBV4-3
cdr3_aa: ASSYLINEKLF

j_call: TRBJ2-1
v_call: TRBV18
cdr3_aa: ASSPLQGNEQF

j_call: TRBJ1-1
v_call: TRBV21-1
cdr3_aa: ASSKNPGRGCRGAF

j_call: TRBJ1-2
v_call: TRBV2
cdr3_aa: ASTQEILGDGYT

j_call: TRBJ2-7
v_call: TRBV19
cdr3_aa: ASSIGVVVGYEQY

j_call: TRBJ2-7
v_call: TRBV19
cdr3_aa: ASGPQGPPYEQY

j_call: TRBJ1-2
v_call: TRBV28
cdr3_aa: ASRSSNHGYT

j_call: TRBJ2-3
v_call: TRBV5-3
cdr3_aa: ARSLGGLPTDTQY

j_call: TRBJ2-4
v_call: TRBV9
cdr3_aa: AHPRGAGGQY

j_call: TRBJ2-2
v_call: TRBV4-2
cdr3_aa: ASSRLDPTGELF

j_call: TRBJ2-5
v_call: TRBV5-4
cdr3_aa: ASSLALGGMGETQY

j_call: TRBJ2-3
v_call: TRBV4-3
cdr3_aa: ASSQDSRTTYTQY

j_call: TRBJ2-3
v_call: TRBV7-3
cdr3_aa: ASSLGTDTQY

j_call: TRBJ1-2
v_call: TRBV5-4
cdr3_aa: ASSAANYGYT

j_call: TRBJ2-4
v_call: TRBV9
cdr3_aa: ASSVGGVGKNIQY

j_call: TRBJ2-7
v_call: TRBV7-9
cdr3_aa: ASSLGTGSYEQY

j_call: TRBJ2-3
v_call: TRBV5-1
cdr3_aa: ASSNDLGADTQY

j_call: TRBJ1-5
v_call: TRBV5-1
cdr3_aa: ASSWGDSNQPQH

j_call: TRBJ2-7
v_call: TRBV7-8
cdr3_aa: ASNKSPAGEAAYEQY

j_call: TRBJ2-1
v_call: TRBV11-3
cdr3_aa: ASSPGQGVGEQF

j_call: TRBJ1-3
v_call: TRBV5-3
cdr3_aa: ARSFGLPGWTIY

j_call: TRBJ2-6
v_call: TRBV14
cdr3_aa: ASSQEGGPSGANVLT

j_call: TRBJ1-5
v_call: TRBV2
cdr3_aa: ASSAGGATQPQH

j_call: TRBJ2-2
v_call: TRBV5-4
cdr3_aa: ASSLGWGSGELF

j_call: TRBJ1-2
v_call: TRBV21-1
cdr3_aa: ASSKVYIKGYGYT

j_call: TRBJ1-1
v_call: TRBV5-6
cdr3_aa: ASPGGGVVNTEAF

j_call: TRBJ2-3
v_call: TRBV30
cdr3_aa: ALAGALTDTQY

j_call: TRBJ1-6
v_call: TRBV2
cdr3_aa: ASSGGGSLH

j_call: TRBJ2-6
v_call: TRBV10-2
cdr3_aa: ASSVWGQLSGANVLT

j_call: TRBJ1-1
v_call: TRBV5-1
cdr3_aa: ASRLGDMNTEAF